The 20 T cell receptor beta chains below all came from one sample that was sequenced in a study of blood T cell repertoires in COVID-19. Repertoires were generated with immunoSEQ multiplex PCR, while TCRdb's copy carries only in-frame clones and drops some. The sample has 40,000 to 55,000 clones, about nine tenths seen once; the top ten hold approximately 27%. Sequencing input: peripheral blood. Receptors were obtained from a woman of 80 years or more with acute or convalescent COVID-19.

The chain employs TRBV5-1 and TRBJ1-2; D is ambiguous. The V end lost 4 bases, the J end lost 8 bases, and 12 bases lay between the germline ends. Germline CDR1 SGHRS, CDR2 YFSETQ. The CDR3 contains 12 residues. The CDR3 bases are TGCGCCAGCAGCATCTGGGGAGAGGGCTACACCTTC. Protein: CASSIWGEGYTF.

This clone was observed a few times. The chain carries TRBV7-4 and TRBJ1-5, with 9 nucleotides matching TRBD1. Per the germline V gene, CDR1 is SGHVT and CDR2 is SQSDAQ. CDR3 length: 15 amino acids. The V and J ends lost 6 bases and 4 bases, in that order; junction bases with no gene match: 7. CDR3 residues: CASRAGQGQNQPQHF. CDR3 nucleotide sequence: TGTGCCAGCAGAGCGGGACAGGGACAGAATCAGCCCCAGCATTTT.

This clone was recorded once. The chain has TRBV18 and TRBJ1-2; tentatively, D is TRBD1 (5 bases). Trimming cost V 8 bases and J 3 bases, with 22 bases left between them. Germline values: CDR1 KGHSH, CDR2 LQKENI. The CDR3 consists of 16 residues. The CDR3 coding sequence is TGTGCCAGCCGGAGGGATCCAGGGATCGGAGACTATGGCTACACCTTC. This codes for CASRRDPGIGDYGYTF.

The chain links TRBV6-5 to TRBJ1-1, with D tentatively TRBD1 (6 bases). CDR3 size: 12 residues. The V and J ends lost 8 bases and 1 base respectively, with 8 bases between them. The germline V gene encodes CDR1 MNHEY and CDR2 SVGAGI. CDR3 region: CASATGNTEAFF. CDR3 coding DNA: TGTGCCAGCGCGACAGGGAACACTGAAGCTTTCTTT.

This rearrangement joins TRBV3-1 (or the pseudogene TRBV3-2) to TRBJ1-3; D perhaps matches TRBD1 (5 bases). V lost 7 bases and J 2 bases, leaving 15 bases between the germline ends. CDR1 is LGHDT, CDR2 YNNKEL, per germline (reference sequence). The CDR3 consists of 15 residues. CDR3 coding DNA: TGTGCCAGCACCAATGTCGCGGGGCCTGGAAACACCATATATTTT. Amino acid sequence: CASTNVAGPGNTIYF.

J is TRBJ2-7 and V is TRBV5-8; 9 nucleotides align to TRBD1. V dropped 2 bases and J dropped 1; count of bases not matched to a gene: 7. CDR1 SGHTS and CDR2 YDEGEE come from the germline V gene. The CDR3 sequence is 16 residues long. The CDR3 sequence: CASSFHSGQGSYEQYF. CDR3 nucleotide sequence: TGTGCCAGCAGCTTCCACTCTGGACAGGGGTCCTACGAGCAGTACTTC.

CDR3 sequence: CASSIKRGGSPLHF. CDR3 in DNA: TGTGCCAGTAGTATTAAGAGGGGGGGTTCACCCCTCCACTTT. The V and J genes are TRBV19 and TRBJ1-6; TRBD1 is a possible D gene (6 bases). The CDR3 runs 14 residues. The germline CDR1 and CDR2 sequences are LNHDA and SQIVND (reference sequence). Trimming pared 3 bases from V and 9 bases from J, leaving 12 bases between.

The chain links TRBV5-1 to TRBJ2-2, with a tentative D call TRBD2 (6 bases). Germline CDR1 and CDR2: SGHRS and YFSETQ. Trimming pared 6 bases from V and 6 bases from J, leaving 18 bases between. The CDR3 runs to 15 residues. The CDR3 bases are TGCGCCAGCAACCAAGACCCCCCGGGGGCCGGGGAGCTGTTTTTT. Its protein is CASNQDPPGAGELFF. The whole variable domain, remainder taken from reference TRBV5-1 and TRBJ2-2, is KAGVTQTPRYLIKTRGQQVTLSCSPISGHRSVSWYQQTPGQGLQFLFEYFSETQRNKGNFPGRFSGRQFSNSRSEMNVSTLELGDSALYLCASNQDPPGAGELFFGEGSRLTVL.

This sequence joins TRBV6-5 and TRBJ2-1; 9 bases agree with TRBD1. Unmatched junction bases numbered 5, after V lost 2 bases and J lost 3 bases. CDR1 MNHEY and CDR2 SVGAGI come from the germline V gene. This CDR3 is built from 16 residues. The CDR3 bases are TGTGCCAGCAGTTACGACGTGACAGGGGGCTACAATGAGCAGTTCTTC. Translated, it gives CASSYDVTGGYNEQFF.

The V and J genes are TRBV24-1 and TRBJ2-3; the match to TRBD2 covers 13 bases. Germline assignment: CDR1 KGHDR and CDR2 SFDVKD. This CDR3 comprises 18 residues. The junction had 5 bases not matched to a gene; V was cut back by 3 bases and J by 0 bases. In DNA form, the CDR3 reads TGTGCCACCAGTGATCCCCCGGGACTAGCGGGGAGCACAGATACGCAGTATTTT. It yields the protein CATSDPPGLAGSTDTQYF.

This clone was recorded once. The CDR3 loop reads CAWSVKGAYTEAFF. CDR3 coding DNA: TGTGCCTGGAGTGTAAAGGGGGCCTACACTGAAGCTTTCTTT. This chain joins TRBV30 and TRBJ1-1; 7 bases align to TRBD1. CDR3 length: 14 residues. Looked up from germline, CDR1 is GTSNPN and CDR2 is SVGIG (reference sequence). V trimming: 0 bases; J trimming: 3 bases; junction bases outside the gene matches: 4.

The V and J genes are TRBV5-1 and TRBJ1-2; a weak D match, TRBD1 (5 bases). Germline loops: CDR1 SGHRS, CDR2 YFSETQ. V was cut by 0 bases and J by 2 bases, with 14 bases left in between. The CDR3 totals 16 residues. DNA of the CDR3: TGCGCCAGCAGCTTGGGAACGGGCAGGGCGAACTATGGCTACACCTTC. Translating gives CASSLGTGRANYGYTF.

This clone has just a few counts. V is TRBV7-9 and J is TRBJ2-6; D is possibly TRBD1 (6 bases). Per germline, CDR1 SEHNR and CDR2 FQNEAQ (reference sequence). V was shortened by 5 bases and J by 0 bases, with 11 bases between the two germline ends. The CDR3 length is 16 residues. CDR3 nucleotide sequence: TGTGCCAGCAGCACACACAGGGTCTCTGGGGCCAACGTCCTGACTTTC. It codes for CASSTHRVSGANVLTF.

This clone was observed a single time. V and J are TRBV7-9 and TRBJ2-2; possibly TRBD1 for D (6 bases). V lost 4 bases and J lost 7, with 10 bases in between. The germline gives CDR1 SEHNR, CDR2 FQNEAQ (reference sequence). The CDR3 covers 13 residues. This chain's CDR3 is CASSYRENGELFF. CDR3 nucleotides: TGTGCCAGCAGCTACAGGGAGAACGGGGAGCTGTTTTTT.

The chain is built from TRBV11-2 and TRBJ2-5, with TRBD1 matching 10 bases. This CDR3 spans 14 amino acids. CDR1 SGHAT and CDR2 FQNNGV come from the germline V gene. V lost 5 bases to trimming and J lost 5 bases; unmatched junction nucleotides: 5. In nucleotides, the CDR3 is TGTGCCAGCAGCCGTGACAGGGGGCATGAGACCCAGTACTTC. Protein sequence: CASSRDRGHETQYF.

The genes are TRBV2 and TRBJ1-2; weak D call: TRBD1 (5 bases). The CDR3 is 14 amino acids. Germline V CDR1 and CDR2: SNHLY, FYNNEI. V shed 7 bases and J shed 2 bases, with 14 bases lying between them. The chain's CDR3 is CASTGDGGNYGYTF. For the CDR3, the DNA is TGTGCCAGCACCGGGGATGGGGGGAACTATGGCTACACCTTC.

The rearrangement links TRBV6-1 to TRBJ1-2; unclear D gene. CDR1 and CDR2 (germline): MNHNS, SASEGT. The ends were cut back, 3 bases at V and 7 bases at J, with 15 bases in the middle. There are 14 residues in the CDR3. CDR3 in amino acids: CASSESSLRIGYTF. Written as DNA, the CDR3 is TGTGCCAGCAGTGAGAGTTCTCTGAGAATTGGCTACACCTTC.

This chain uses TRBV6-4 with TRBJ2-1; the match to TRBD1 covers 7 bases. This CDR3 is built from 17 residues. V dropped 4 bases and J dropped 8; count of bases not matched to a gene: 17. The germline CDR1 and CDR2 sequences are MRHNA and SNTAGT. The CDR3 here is CASSVSPARGGGDEQFF. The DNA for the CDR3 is TGTGCCAGCAGTGTCTCCCCCGCCCGAGGGGGCGGCGATGAGCAGTTCTTC.

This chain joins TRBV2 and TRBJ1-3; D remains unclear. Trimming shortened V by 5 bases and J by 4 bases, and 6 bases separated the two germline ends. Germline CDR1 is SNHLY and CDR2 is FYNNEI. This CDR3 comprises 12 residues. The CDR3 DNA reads TGTGCCAGCAGTCGAGCAGGAAACACCATATATTTT. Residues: CASSRAGNTIYF.

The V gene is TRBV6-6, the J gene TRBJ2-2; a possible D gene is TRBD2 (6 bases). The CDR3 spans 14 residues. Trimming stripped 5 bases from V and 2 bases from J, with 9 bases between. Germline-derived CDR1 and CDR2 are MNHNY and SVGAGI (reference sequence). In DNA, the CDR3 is TGTGCCAGCAGTAGGACTATTAACACCGGGGAGCTGTTTTTT. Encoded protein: CASSRTINTGELFF.